The 2 T cell receptor beta chains given below trace back to one sample, sequenced in a study of T-cell memory formation after mild COVID-19. Using its own MiXCR run on the 5' RACE reads, TCRdb lists one record per CDR3 protein. This table has roughly 250,000 distinct CDR3 sequences, about a sixth appearing once. Sample: PBMCs or a T cell subset sorted from them (not recorded which). Receptors originate from a young man who had mild COVID-19 (a few samples of this study predate the infection). Cell type and time point are not known.

The chain has TRBV6-5 and TRBJ1-2, with D uncertain. Per germline, CDR1 MNHEY and CDR2 SVGAGI. This CDR3 spans 13 amino acids. V was cut by 11 bases and J by 2 bases, with 15 bases left in between. This chain's CDR3 is CASNTAGNYGYTF. In DNA, the CDR3 is TGTGCCTCGAACACTGCGGGAAACTATGGCTACACCTTC.

This clonotype came up a few times. The chain employs TRBV7-9 and TRBJ2-7; 7 nucleotides align to TRBD1. The germline V gene has CDR1 SEHNR and CDR2 FQNEAQ (reference sequence). This CDR3 has 13 residues. Unmatched junction bases numbered 10, after V lost 5 bases and J lost 9 bases. The CDR3 reads CASSIRTDRVQYF. The CDR3 DNA reads as TGTGCCAGCAGCATACGTACCGACAGGGTGCAGTACTTC. The entire variable domain, with the rest obtained from reference TRBV7-9 and TRBJ2-7, is as follows: DTGVSQNPRHKITKRGQNVTFRCDPISEHNRLYWYRQTLGQGPEFLTYFQNEAQLEKSRLLSDRFSAERPKGSFSTLEIQRTEQGDSAMYLCASSIRTDRVQYFGPGTRLTVT.